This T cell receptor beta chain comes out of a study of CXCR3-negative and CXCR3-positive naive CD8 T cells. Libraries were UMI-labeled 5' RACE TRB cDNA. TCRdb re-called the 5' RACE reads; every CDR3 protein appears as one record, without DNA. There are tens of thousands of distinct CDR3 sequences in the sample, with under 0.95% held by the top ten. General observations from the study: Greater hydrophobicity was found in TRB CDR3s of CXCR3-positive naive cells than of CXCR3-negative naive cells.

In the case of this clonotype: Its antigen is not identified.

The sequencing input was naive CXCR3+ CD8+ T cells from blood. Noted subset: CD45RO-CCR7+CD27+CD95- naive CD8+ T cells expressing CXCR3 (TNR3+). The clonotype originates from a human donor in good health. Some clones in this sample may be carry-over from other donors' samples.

This CDR3 reads CSARSASGRKDTQYF. The genes are TRBV20-1 and TRBJ2-3; TCRdb's D call of TRBD2 is untestable without DNA. The CDR3 extends over 15 amino acids. Germline-derived CDR1 and CDR2 are DFQATT and SNEGSKA (reference sequence).